A single sample gave rise to the 29 T cell receptor beta chains below, sequenced in a study of beta chain features in type 1 diabetes. cDNA synthesis used the whole RNA isolate, giving expressed TCRB sequences. The repertoire was sequenced with immunoSEQ multiplex PCR; TCRdb's copy has only in-frame clones and lacks some. The sample gives 55,000 to 85,000 clones, just under 50% of which show up once; 0.7% is in the top ten. Antigens of these TCRs are unknown. Broader study findings: The study found moderately but significantly shorter TCRB CDR3s in all four CD4+ subsets of Type 1 diabetes patients.

The material sequenced was central memory CD4+ T cells from blood. All receptors come from a man in his thirties or forties with type 1 diabetes.

The chain carries TRBV5-4 and TRBJ1-2; 8 bases align to TRBD1. V dropped 2 bases and J dropped 0; count of bases not matched to a gene: 6. The CDR3 is 16 residues long. Germline CDR1 is SGHNT and CDR2 is YYREEE (reference sequence). The chain's CDR3 is CASSFPGQGTNYGYTF. In DNA form, the CDR3 reads TGTGCCAGCAGCTTCCCAGGACAGGGAACTAACTATGGCTACACCTTC.

Remarks on this clone: Other DNA sequences in the sample encode the same CDR3. The chain couples TRBV5-4 to TRBJ2-5; 7 bases are shared with TRBD2. The V and J ends lost 0 bases and 8 bases, in that order; junction bases with no gene match: 10. The CDR3 extends over 15 amino acids. Germline values: CDR1 SGHNT, CDR2 YYREEE (reference sequence). CDR3 nucleotides: TGTGCCAGCAGCTTGGAAGGATTTGGGGGGGAAACCCAGTACTTC. Translating it yields CASSLEGFGGETQYF.

The V and J genes are TRBV6-5 and TRBJ2-7; D gene ambiguous. Trimming removed 4 bases at V and 2 bases at J, with 3 bases between. This CDR3 contains 11 residues. CDR1 MNHEY and CDR2 SVGAGI come from the germline V gene. This CDR3 reads CASSSAYEQYF. CDR3 sequence (DNA): TGTGCCAGCAGTTCGGCCTACGAGCAGTACTTC.

This chain joins TRBV5-1 and TRBJ2-3; TRBD1 matches at 7 bases. This CDR3 is built from 16 residues. CDR1 SGHRS and CDR2 YFSETQ come from the germline V gene. V was pared by 4 bases and J by 0 bases, with 8 bases of the junction left unmatched. The DNA of the CDR3 is TGCGCCAGCAGCCCCAAGACAGGGTTTAGCACAGATACGCAGTATTTT. It encodes CASSPKTGFSTDTQYF.

The chain couples TRBV6-1 to TRBJ2-5, with TRBD1 matching 10 bases. The end of the DNA aligns better with TRBJ2-7, so the J call may be wrong. CDR1 and CDR2 from the germline V gene are MNHNS and SASEGT. This CDR3 has 16 amino acids. CDR3 sequence (DNA): TGTGCCAGCAGTGTAGGACAGGGGGAATCATCCTACGAGCAGTACTTC. Its protein is CASSVGQGESSYEQYF.

The V call is TRBV5-1, the J call TRBJ2-1; 9 nucleotides match TRBD2. J gave up 1 base and V 4 bases, and 9 bases lay outside the gene matches. CDR1 SGHRS and CDR2 YFSETQ come from the germline V gene. This CDR3 region has 17 residues. The CDR3 loop reads CASSPAFAGGSYNEQFF. The DNA for the CDR3 is TGCGCCAGCAGCCCGGCCTTCGCGGGAGGGTCCTACAATGAGCAGTTCTTC. Using reference TRBV5-1 and TRBJ2-1 for the parts outside the CDR3, the full variable domain is KAGVTQTPRYLIKTRGQQVTLSCSPISGHRSVSWYQQTPGQGLQFLFEYFSETQRNKGNFPGRFSGRQFSNSRSEMNVSTLELGDSALYLCASSPAFAGGSYNEQFFGPGTRLTVL.

This clone has more than one count but fewer than ten. The chain is built from TRBV7-2 and TRBJ1-2; D unclear. The CDR3 length is 15 residues. CDR1 and CDR2 (germline): SGHTA, FQGNSA. The V end was cut by 1 base, the J end by 4 bases, with 13 bases between. DNA of the CDR3: TGTGCCAGCAGCTTAGTGGGCAGCCCTGGCTATGGCTACACCTTC. The encoded protein is CASSLVGSPGYGYTF.

This clone has a handful of counts. This rearrangement joins TRBV10-3 to TRBJ1-2; 10 bases align to TRBD1. The ends lost 6 bases at V and 3 bases at J; junction bases unmatched: 4. The CDR3 is 14 residues long. Looked up from germline, CDR1 is ENHRY and CDR2 is SYGVKD. CDR3 protein: CAIRWTGGDYGYTF. The DNA of the CDR3 is TGTGCCATCAGATGGACAGGGGGAGACTATGGCTACACCTTC.

V is TRBV30 and J is TRBJ2-7, with TRBD2 matching over 8 bases. Unmatched junction bases numbered 5, after V lost 2 bases and J lost 2 bases. Germline lookup yields CDR1 GTSNPN and CDR2 SVGIG (reference sequence). There are 14 residues in the CDR3. The CDR3 protein is CAWSITSGPYEQYF. CDR3 DNA sequence: TGTGCCTGGAGTATCACTAGCGGCCCCTACGAGCAGTACTTC. The whole variable domain, remainder taken from reference TRBV30 and TRBJ2-7, is SQTIHQWPATLVQPVGSPLSLECTVEGTSNPNLYWYRQAAGRGLQLLFYSVGIGQISSEVPQNLSASRPQDRQFILSSKKLLLSDSGFYLCAWSITSGPYEQYFGPGTRLTVT.

The chain has TRBV11-2 and TRBJ2-1; TRBD2 matches 7 bases. Trimming removed 0 bases from V and 4 bases from J; junction bases left unmatched: 3. Germline V CDR1 and CDR2: SGHAT, FQNNGV. This CDR3 has 15 amino acids. CDR3 in DNA: TGTGCCAGCAGCTTAGAGGGAGGGCCTTACAATGAGCAGTTCTTC. This encodes CASSLEGGPYNEQFF. The entire variable domain, with the rest obtained from reference TRBV11-2 and TRBJ2-1, is as follows: EAGVAQSPRYKIIEKRQSVAFWCNPISGHATLYWYQQILGQGPKLLIQFQNNGVVDDSQLPKDRFSAERLKGVDSTLKIQPAKLEDSAVYLCASSLEGGPYNEQFFGPGTRLTVL.

The chain has TRBV30 and TRBJ1-2; perhaps TRBD1 as D (5 bases). The CDR3 is made up of 13 amino acids. V was pared by 0 bases and J by 8 bases, with 13 bases between. Germline loops: CDR1 GTSNPN, CDR2 SVGIG (reference sequence). DNA of the CDR3: TGTGCCTGGAGTGTACTGCAGGGCGGAGGCTACACCTTC. Translating it yields CAWSVLQGGGYTF.

The chain carries TRBV27 and TRBJ1-2, with D possibly TRBD1 on 5 matching bases. The CDR3 has 15 residues. Trimming took 3 bases from V and 3 from J, leaving 14 bases between them. CDR1 MNHEY and CDR2 SMNVEV come from the germline V gene (reference sequence). The CDR3 DNA is TGTGCCAGCAGTTTGGTGGGGGGGGACTACTATGGCTACACCTTC. Its protein is CASSLVGGDYYGYTF.

The chain employs TRBV10-3 and TRBJ1-1; tentative D call: TRBD1 (5 bases). The CDR3 is 15 amino acids. V was cut by 0 bases and J by 4 bases, with 12 bases left in between. The germline gives CDR1 ENHRY, CDR2 SYGVKD. The CDR3 DNA follows: TGTGCCATCAGTGAGTCGAGGCGGGGACGCACTGAAGCTTTCTTT. Protein sequence: CAISESRRGRTEAFF.

This chain joins TRBV25-1 and TRBJ2-7; D unclear. The germline V gene encodes CDR1 MGHDK and CDR2 SYGVNS. This CDR3 has 12 residues. Deletions cut 6 bases from V and 2 bases from J, with 8 bases between. For the CDR3, the DNA is TGTGCCAGCAGCTCAGAAGCCTACGAGCAGTACTTC. Translated, it gives CASSSEAYEQYF.

The gene calls are TRBV19 and TRBJ1-5; 10 bases map to TRBD1. Looked up from germline, CDR1 is LNHDA and CDR2 is SQIVND (reference sequence). There are 15 residues in the CDR3. V gave up 5 bases and J gave up 9 bases; unmatched junction bases: 10. The CDR3 coding sequence is TGTGCCAGTAGTCCCTCCGGGACAGGGGAAGGGCCCCAGCATTTT. This gives the protein CASSPSGTGEGPQHF.

In this sample, this clone turned up once. The chain is built from TRBV5-5 and TRBJ1-2, with 9 bases lining up with TRBD1. CDR3 length: 16 amino acids. Germline CDR1 SGHKS, CDR2 YYEKEE (reference sequence). With 3 bases clipped from V and 2 bases from J, the junction kept 8 bases outside the gene matches. The CDR3 nucleotides are TGTGCCAGCAGCTCTTCGGGACAGGGAATAAACTATGGCTACACCTTC. As protein: CASSSSGQGINYGYTF.

This chain connects TRBV4-2 to TRBJ2-1, with 10 bases matching TRBD2. V was pared by 4 bases and J by 8 bases, with 8 bases of the junction left unmatched. Per the germline V gene, CDR1 is LGHNA and CDR2 is YNFKEQ. The CDR3 sequence is 15 residues long. CDR3 bases: TGTGCCAGCAGCCGACCTAGCGGGAGTAATTATGAGCAGTTCTTC. This gives the protein CASSRPSGSNYEQFF.

The chain joins TRBV12-5 to TRBJ2-1, with 13 positions matching TRBD2. Germline V gene data show CDR1 as LGHNT and CDR2 as FRNRAP. The CDR3 runs to 15 residues. V lost 7 bases and J lost 9; bases outside the gene matches: 9. The CDR3 DNA follows: TGTGCTAGTGTTTGGGGACTAGCGGGGAGGGGTGAGCAGTTCTTC. This codes for CASVWGLAGRGEQFF.

CDR3 region: CASSYRGSYEQYF. CDR3 sequence (DNA): TGTGCCAGCAGTTACAGGGGCTCCTACGAGCAGTACTTC. The chain carries TRBV6-5 and TRBJ2-5; perhaps TRBD1 as D (5 bases). The DNA matches TRBJ2-7 better at its end, which makes the J call doubtful. This CDR3 is 13 amino acids long. CDR1 is MNHEY and CDR2 is SVGAGI in the germline V gene.

The chain links TRBV2 to TRBJ2-7, with a tentative D call TRBD2 (5 bases). Per germline, CDR1 SNHLY and CDR2 FYNNEI. The V end lost 8 bases, the J end lost 0 bases, and 14 bases lay between the germline ends. The CDR3 is 14 amino acids. CDR3 region: CASGRALFSYEQYF. In nucleotides, the CDR3 is TGTGCCAGCGGGCGGGCCCTCTTCTCCTACGAGCAGTACTTC.

The chain is built from TRBV7-6 and TRBJ2-5; the D gene is possibly TRBD2 (6 bases). Trimming removed 6 bases from V and 8 bases from J, with 10 bases in between. Germline V gene sequence: CDR1 SGHVS, CDR2 FNYEAQ. This CDR3 spans 11 amino acids. The CDR3 bases are TGTGCCAGCAGGTTGGAGGGAACCCAGTACTTC. It is translated as CASRLEGTQYF.

The gene calls are TRBV27 and TRBJ2-3, with D perhaps matching TRBD1 (6 bases). V dropped 3 bases and J dropped 2 bases, with 12 bases sitting between them. In germline, CDR1 is MNHEY, CDR2 SMNVEV (reference sequence). The length of the CDR3 is 15 residues. CDR3 DNA sequence: TGTGCCAGCAGTTTCACCGACAGGAACACAGATACGCAGTATTTT. Its protein product is CASSFTDRNTDTQYF.

The chain is built from TRBV5-6 and TRBJ2-6, with D maybe TRBD2 (6 bases). CDR1 and CDR2 (germline): SGHDT, YYEEEE. Trimming removed 0 bases at V and 2 bases at J, with 6 bases between. The CDR3 spans 15 residues. The CDR3 DNA is TGTGCCAGCAGCTTGGCGGGGGCTGGGGCCAACGTCCTGACTTTC. This translates into CASSLAGAGANVLTF.

The chain couples TRBV4-1 to TRBJ2-4; D is undetermined. The CDR3 length is 16 residues. The germline V and J ends were trimmed by 0 bases and 1 base, with 10 bases remaining between them. The germline gives CDR1 MGHRA, CDR2 YSYEKL. The CDR3 loop is CASSQDPPAAKNIQYF. CDR3 DNA: TGCGCCAGCAGCCAAGACCCCCCAGCGGCCAAAAACATTCAGTACTTC.

The chain recombines TRBV30 with TRBJ1-1, with a possible D match to TRBD1 (6 bases). Trimming left V 4 bases short and J 3 bases short, with 15 bases between. The CDR3 is 14 amino acids. Germline values: CDR1 GTSNPN, CDR2 SVGIG (reference sequence). The CDR3 sequence is CAWILGRGHTEAFF. The CDR3 DNA reads as TGTGCCTGGATATTGGGCAGGGGCCACACTGAAGCTTTCTTT.

The chain joins TRBV19 to TRBJ2-7, with 9 bases fitting TRBD1. The CDR3 totals 13 residues. Germline V gives CDR1 LNHDA, CDR2 SQIVND (reference sequence). V was pared by 8 bases and J by 7 bases, with 9 bases of the junction left unmatched. CDR3 coding DNA: TGTGCCAGTCGGGACAGGGCTACGATTGAGCAGTACTTC. Translated, it gives CASRDRATIEQYF.

In this sample, this clone turned up once. The chain carries TRBV2 and TRBJ2-5; D perhaps matches TRBD2 (7 bases). This CDR3 has 16 residues. V lost 1 base and J 6 bases, leaving 18 bases between the germline ends. Germline V CDR1 and CDR2: SNHLY, FYNNEI. Here the CDR3 DNA reads TGTGCCAGCAGTGAAGGGATTGGGGGGGCGAAACAGACCCAGTACTTC. Amino acids: CASSEGIGGAKQTQYF.

V gene TRBV7-8 combines with J gene TRBJ2-5; D might be TRBD2 (7 bases). The CDR3 is 14 residues long. Germline V CDR1 and CDR2: SGHVS, FQNEAQ. V dropped 5 bases and J dropped 4 bases, with 14 bases sitting between them. CDR3 sequence (DNA): TGTGCCAGCAGCGGGGGGGGCCGAGGAGAGACCCAGTACTTC. Translating gives CASSGGGRGETQYF.

This clone appeared once. The chain couples TRBV7-9 to TRBJ2-5; possible D gene TRBD2, 5 bases. The J call is doubtful: the DNA matches TRBJ2-7 better. The CDR3 length is 13 residues. In germline, CDR1 is SEHNR, CDR2 FQNEAQ (reference sequence). The CDR3: CASSSYRDYEQYF. The DNA for the CDR3 is TGTGCCAGCAGCTCTTACCGGGACTACGAGCAGTACTTC.